One sample yielded the 5 T cell receptor beta chains listed below, sequenced in a study of human T cells and chemical hapten exposure. TCRdb called the RACE reads again in MiXCR, with one record for every CDR3 protein. Among roughly 200,000 distinct CDR3 sequences listed, approximately 20% were seen once. Noted time point: patch test 1, 2 weeks after DPC sensitization. Regarding treatment: therapeutic diphenylcyclopropenone sensitization with weekly scalp DPC. The sequenced sample was whole blood, obtained in connection with sensitization to the hapten diphenylcyclopropenone (DPC). These TCRs come from a woman aged 45-60 years with alopecia areata. Some clones in this sample may be carry-over from other donors' samples.

The chain recombines TRBV7-2 with TRBJ2-4, with 9 bases that match TRBD2. The CDR3 covers 14 residues. With V trimmed by 3 bases and J by 8 bases, 5 bases remained unmatched. CDR1 is SGHTA and CDR2 is FQGNSA in the germline V gene. CDR3 coding DNA: TGTGCCAGCAGCTTTGGACTAGCGACCGACATTCAGTACTTC. Amino acids: CASSFGLATDIQYF.

This clonotype occurred a few times. The gene calls are TRBV20-1 and TRBJ2-5; D not certain. Germline V CDR1 and CDR2: DFQATT, SNEGSKA (reference sequence). V was pared by 3 bases and J by 1 base, with 15 bases between. The CDR3 is made up of 15 amino acids. In DNA, the CDR3 is TGCAGTGCTAGGGGCAGGAGAGGTGTCCAAGAGACCCAGTACTTC. Protein sequence: CSARGRRGVQETQYF.

This clonotype has just a few counts. The chain couples TRBV20-1 to TRBJ2-7; 8 nucleotides align to TRBD1. This CDR3 is built from 17 residues. The V and J ends lost 1 base and 1 base, in that order; junction bases with no gene match: 12. Per the germline V gene, CDR1 is DFQATT and CDR2 is SNEGSKA (reference sequence). CDR3 region: CSARGTLGQALSYEQYF. The CDR3 nucleotides read TGCAGTGCTAGAGGCACGTTGGGACAGGCCCTTTCCTACGAGCAGTACTTC.

The chain is built from TRBV7-2 and TRBJ2-1, with 12 bases lining up with TRBD2. Germline CDR1 reads SGHTA; CDR2 reads FQGNSA. CDR3 length equals 19 residues. Losses at the gene ends were 3 bases for V and 0 bases for J; bases not matched to a gene: 9. The CDR3 region is CASSFLLAGGGGSYNEQFF. The DNA of the CDR3 is TGTGCCAGCAGCTTTCTCCTAGCGGGAGGGGGGGGCTCCTACAATGAGCAGTTCTTC.

This clonotype was counted a few times. V and J are TRBV20-1 and TRBJ2-5; 11 bases fit TRBD2. After removal of 6 bases from V and 5 bases from J, the junction contained 11 bases not matched to a gene. This CDR3 region has 15 residues. CDR1 DFQATT and CDR2 SNEGSKA come from the germline V gene (reference sequence). CDR3 in amino acids: CSAVIAGGPWETQYF. The CDR3, as DNA: TGCAGTGCCGTCATAGCGGGAGGGCCCTGGGAGACCCAGTACTTC.